These 28 T cell receptor beta chains originate from one sample sequenced in a study of blood T cell repertoires in COVID-19. Assay: immunoSEQ multiplex PCR; the TCRdb copy retains only in-frame clones and omits some. The table includes 80,000 to 100,000 clones, around 87% detected once. Material for sequencing was peripheral blood. The source of these receptors is a human donor in a cohort sampled during active COVID-19.

This chain joins TRBV5-1 and TRBJ2-3; tentatively, D is TRBD1 (5 bases). CDR1 is SGHRS and CDR2 is YFSETQ in the germline V gene. V was cut by 0 bases and J by 2 bases, with 10 bases left in between. The CDR3 totals 15 residues. Written as DNA, the CDR3 is TGCGCCAGCAGCTTGGTCCCAGGGTCCACAGATACGCAGTATTTT. As protein: CASSLVPGSTDTQYF.

The V and J genes are TRBV10-3 and TRBJ2-5; 9 bases agree with TRBD2. With 7 bases clipped from V and 2 bases from J, the junction kept 8 bases outside the gene matches. Germline values: CDR1 ENHRY, CDR2 SYGVKD. There are 15 residues in the CDR3. The CDR3, as DNA: TGTGCCATCAAAGAAGCGGGAGGCGATCAAGAGACCCAGTACTTC. It specifies CAIKEAGGDQETQYF.

V and J are TRBV9 and TRBJ2-7; tentative D call: TRBD1 (5 bases). CDR3 length equals 14 residues. The germline V gene encodes CDR1 SGDLS and CDR2 YYNGEE. V shed 4 bases and J shed 2 bases, with 13 bases lying between them. The chain's CDR3 is CASSPQTAAYEQYF. The CDR3 bases are TGTGCCAGCAGCCCACAGACAGCAGCCTACGAGCAGTACTTC.

The chain links TRBV7-2 to TRBJ1-1; a possible D gene is TRBD1 (5 bases). The CDR3 has 15 amino acids. Trimming cost V 6 bases and J 1 base, with 15 bases left between them. In germline, CDR1 is SGHTA, CDR2 FQGNSA. The DNA of the CDR3 is TGTGCCAGCAGTCTAGGGGCTCTTAGGAACACTGAAGCTTTCTTT. Translating it yields CASSLGALRNTEAFF.

The CDR3: CASSPTTGNTGELFF. CDR3 DNA: TGTGCCAGCTCACCAACGACAGGGAACACCGGGGAGCTGTTTTTT. V usage is TRBV18 and J usage is TRBJ2-2; weak D call: TRBD1 (6 bases). V lost 2 bases to trimming and J lost 1 base, with 8 bases between them. Germline CDR1 KGHSH, CDR2 LQKENI. The CDR3 has 15 residues.

The rearrangement links TRBV7-2 to TRBJ2-1; D gene unclear. V lost 2 bases to trimming and J lost 4 bases, with 9 bases between them. Germline assignment: CDR1 SGHTA and CDR2 FQGNSA. This CDR3 has 14 amino acids. CDR3 DNA sequence: TGTGCCAGCAGCTTATTTCCCCGGTACAATGAGCAGTTCTTC. Translated, it gives CASSLFPRYNEQFF.

The chain is built from TRBV7-9 and TRBJ1-1; D is undetermined. This CDR3 contains 16 residues. Trimming removed 5 bases at V and 4 bases at J, with 20 bases between. Germline V gene lookup returns CDR1 SEHNR and CDR2 FQNEAQ (reference sequence). In nucleotides, the CDR3 is TGTGCCAGCAGCCCGCGGGGTTCCTGGTCGGGCACTGAAGCTTTCTTT. It specifies CASSPRGSWSGTEAFF.

The V gene is TRBV6-2 or TRBV6-3, the J gene TRBJ1-6; 9 bases line up with TRBD1. The CDR3 has 16 residues. Germline values: CDR1 MNHEY, CDR2 SVGEGT. Trimming cost V 6 bases and J 8 bases; bases outside gene matches: 11. Here the CDR3 DNA reads TGTGCCAGCAGCCGCCCGGGACAGGGCATCGATTCACCCCTCCACTTT. It codes for CASSRPGQGIDSPLHF.

V and J are TRBV28 and TRBJ1-6; 10 bases match TRBD1. This CDR3 region has 15 residues. V gave up 4 bases and J gave up 11 bases; unmatched junction bases: 8. Germline V gene lookup returns CDR1 MDHEN and CDR2 SYDVKM. The CDR3 sequence is CASSSTGGIGPPLHF. The CDR3 nucleotides read TGTGCCAGCAGTTCGACAGGGGGCATAGGTCCACCCCTCCACTTT.

The V gene is TRBV7-8, the J gene TRBJ1-1; D is possibly TRBD1 (5 bases). Between the trimmed V and J ends, which lost 0 bases and 11 bases, there was a span of 19 bases. The CDR3 loop spans 15 amino acids. CDR1 SGHVS and CDR2 FQNEAQ come from the germline V gene. CDR3 nucleotides: TGTGCCAGCAGCTTAGCGCGTTCCAGGGTCGGTTGGGCTTTCTTT. Translation: CASSLARSRVGWAFF. Filled out from reference TRBV7-8 and TRBJ1-1, the complete variable domain reads GAGVSQSPRYKVAKRGQDVALRCDPISGHVSLFWYQQALGQGPEFLTYFQNEAQLDKSGLPSDRFFAERPEGSVSTLKIQRTQQEDSAVYLCASSLARSRVGWAFFGQGTRLTVV.

The chain links TRBV9 to TRBJ2-7, with D maybe TRBD1 (6 bases). Germline V gene data show CDR1 as SGDLS and CDR2 as YYNGEE. The CDR3 contains 16 residues. Deletions cut 3 bases from V and 4 bases from J, with 20 bases between. The CDR3 sequence is CASSASVRDKAYEQYF. The CDR3 region has the DNA TGTGCCAGCAGCGCCAGCGTCCGGGACAAGGCTTACGAGCAGTACTTC.

This chain connects TRBV15 to TRBJ1-2; no clear D. The V and J ends lost 0 bases and 7 bases respectively, with 9 bases between them. The CDR3 totals 13 residues. Germline V CDR1 and CDR2: LNHNV, YYDKDF (reference sequence). This CDR3 reads CATSRDRIGGYTF. The CDR3 coding sequence is TGTGCCACCAGCAGAGATCGTATCGGTGGCTACACCTTC.

The chain joins TRBV12-3 or TRBV12-4 to TRBJ2-7; TRBD1 is a possible D gene (5 bases). The V end lost 7 bases, the J end lost 2 bases, and 12 bases lay between the germline ends. The CDR3 is made up of 13 amino acids. For the CDR3, the DNA is TGTGCCAGCAACAGAGGACAAGCCTACGAGCAGTACTTC. Translating it yields CASNRGQAYEQYF.

The chain joins TRBV23-1 to TRBJ1-5; a weak D match, TRBD1 (6 bases). TRBV23-1 falls under the ORF class, with uncertain function. V gave up 3 bases and J gave up 3 bases, with 12 bases separating them. The CDR3 spans 15 residues. The CDR3 spells CASSQQGKNNQPQHF. The DNA of the CDR3 is TGCGCCAGCAGTCAGCAGGGGAAAAACAATCAGCCCCAGCATTTT.

V gene TRBV7-2 combines with J gene TRBJ1-5, with TRBD1 matching over 7 bases. V lost 6 bases and J lost 9; bases outside the gene matches: 14. This CDR3 is 15 amino acids long. Germline V CDR1 and CDR2: SGHTA, FQGNSA. The CDR3 DNA reads TGTGCCAGCAGTGCCGTCGGACAGGTCCTGGGGCCCCAGCATTTT. This translates into CASSAVGQVLGPQHF. Based on the CDR3 plus reference TRBV7-2 and TRBJ1-5, the full variable domain is GAGVSQSPSNKVTEKGKDVELRCDPISGHTALYWYRQSLGQGLEFLIYFQGNSAPDKSGLPSDRFSAERTGGSVSTLTIQRTQQEDSAVYLCASSAVGQVLGPQHFGDGTRLSIL.

The V and J genes are TRBV9 and TRBJ2-1; 7 nucleotides line up with TRBD1. The CDR3 spans 13 residues. Looked up from germline, CDR1 is SGDLS and CDR2 is YYNGEE. The V gene end was trimmed by 1 base and the J gene end by 5 bases; junction bases not matched to a gene: 0. The CDR3 region has the DNA TGTGCCAGCAGCGTAACAGGGGACAATGAGCAGTTCTTC. Translation: CASSVTGDNEQFF. Full variable domain (rest looked up from reference TRBV9 and TRBJ2-1): DSGVTQTPKHLITATGQRVTLRCSPRSGDLSVYWYQQSLDQGLQFLIQYYNGEERAKGNILERFSAQQFPDLHSELNLSSLELGDSALYFCASSVTGDNEQFFGPGTRLTVL.

The chain has TRBV25-1 and TRBJ1-1; no definite D call. The CDR3 runs 10 residues. Trimming pared 8 bases from V and 1 base from J, leaving 2 bases between. CDR1 is MGHDK, CDR2 SYGVNS, per germline. The CDR3 bases are TGTGCCAGCCGGAACACTGAAGCTTTCTTT. It is translated as CASRNTEAFF.

The rearrangement uses TRBV7-8 and TRBJ2-5; D possibly corresponds to TRBD2 (6 bases). The germline V gene encodes CDR1 SGHVS and CDR2 FQNEAQ. V was shortened by 10 bases and J by 1 base, with 16 bases between the two germline ends. The CDR3 has 14 residues. The DNA of the CDR3 is TGTGCCATCATGGATCTAGCGTTCCAAGAGACCCAGTACTTC. It yields the protein CAIMDLAFQETQYF.

The chain is built from TRBV7-2 and TRBJ2-3; D might be TRBD1 (5 bases). This CDR3 contains 15 residues. The germline V and J ends were trimmed by 1 base and 2 bases, with 10 bases remaining between them. Per germline, CDR1 SGHTA and CDR2 FQGNSA. CDR3 in DNA: TGTGCCAGCAGCTTAGGGACACCGTTCACAGATACGCAGTATTTT. Protein: CASSLGTPFTDTQYF.

The rearrangement links TRBV19 to TRBJ2-7; D perhaps matches TRBD1 (6 bases). Germline-derived CDR1 and CDR2 are LNHDA and SQIVND (reference sequence). This CDR3 has 15 residues. The V gene lost 3 bases and the J gene lost 5 bases, with 17 bases spanning the gap. The DNA of the CDR3 is TGTGCCAGTAGTATTATTTCAGGGGCTGGGCACGAGCAGTACTTC. It translates to CASSIISGAGHEQYF.

The chain uses TRBV6-2 or TRBV6-3 and TRBJ2-7; D possibly corresponds to TRBD1 (6 bases). V was pared by 6 bases and J by 0 bases, with 24 bases between. The CDR3 extends over 18 amino acids. CDR1 is MNHEY and CDR2 is SVGEGT in the germline V gene. The CDR3 DNA reads TGTGCCAGCAGCCCTTTTGGATCTCGGGACACCTACTCCTACGAGCAGTACTTC. Residues: CASSPFGSRDTYSYEQYF.

V usage is TRBV28 and J usage is TRBJ2-5; 13 nucleotides agree with TRBD2. In germline, CDR1 is MDHEN, CDR2 SYDVKM. The CDR3 covers 16 residues. V was pared by 4 bases and J by 4 bases, with 6 bases of the junction left unmatched. CDR3 loop: CASSSRTSGRLETQYF. CDR3 sequence (DNA): TGTGCCAGCAGTTCCCGGACTAGCGGGAGATTAGAGACCCAGTACTTC.

This clone was seen a single time. The V call is TRBV5-4, the J call TRBJ1-2; the match to TRBD1 covers 7 bases. This CDR3 spans 15 amino acids. V gave up 0 bases and J gave up 7 bases; unmatched junction bases: 9. The germline gives CDR1 SGHNT, CDR2 YYREEE (reference sequence). CDR3 sequence reads: CASSLEGARLGGYTF. The CDR3 DNA follows: TGTGCCAGCAGCTTGGAGGGGGCGCGGCTCGGTGGCTACACCTTC.

Concerning this clone itself: The same CDR3 is also encoded by other DNA sequences in this sample. This rearrangement joins TRBV11-2 to TRBJ1-1; D call uncertain. The CDR3 is 13 residues long. V lost 1 base, J lost 1 base, and 4 bases lay in between. Germline V gene sequence: CDR1 SGHAT, CDR2 FQNNGV. The CDR3 region is CASSLGGNTEAFF. In nucleotides, the CDR3 is TGTGCCAGCAGCTTAGGCGGGAACACTGAAGCTTTCTTT.

The chain couples TRBV3-1 (or the pseudogene TRBV3-2) to TRBJ2-7; the D is unclear. Trimming shortened V by 0 bases and J by 2 bases, and 8 bases separated the two germline ends. This CDR3 is built from 14 residues. Germline V lookup: CDR1 LGHDT, CDR2 YNNKEL (reference sequence). CDR3 DNA: TGTGCCAGCAGCCAAGAAGGTACTACCTACGAGCAGTACTTC. As protein: CASSQEGTTYEQYF.

The rearrangement joins TRBV20-1 to TRBJ2-3, with 11 bases aligning to TRBD2. This CDR3 has 16 residues. Germline V lookup: CDR1 DFQATT, CDR2 SNEGSKA (reference sequence). The ends lost 3 bases at V and 3 bases at J; junction bases unmatched: 8. The CDR3 reads CSASGGLAGNTDTQYF. Here the CDR3 DNA reads TGCAGTGCTAGTGGCGGACTAGCGGGTAATACAGATACGCAGTATTTT.

This chain links TRBV11-2 with TRBJ1-1; the match to TRBD1 covers 7 bases. Per the germline V gene, CDR1 is SGHAT and CDR2 is FQNNGV. Trimming at V came to 3 bases and at J to 5 bases, leaving 9 bases not matched to a gene. This CDR3 has 15 residues. CDR3 residues: CASSFRGGDRTEAFF. CDR3 nucleotide sequence: TGTGCCAGCAGCTTTCGAGGGGGCGATCGGACTGAAGCTTTCTTT.

This sequence joins TRBV11-2 and TRBJ2-5, with 13 bases that match TRBD2. The J segment lost 5 bases and the V segment lost 4 bases, leaving 7 bases of the junction unmatched. The CDR3 has 16 residues. Germline V gene lookup returns CDR1 SGHAT and CDR2 FQNNGV. Here the CDR3 reads CASSWTTSGRLETQYF. The CDR3 region has the DNA TGTGCCAGCAGCTGGACGACTAGCGGGAGGCTCGAGACCCAGTACTTC.